Sequencing of this T cell receptor beta chain was carried out in a study of OX40 agonist ivuxolimab in advanced cancers. About the research overall: Of the participants, roughly 40% had some prior anti-PD-1, anti-PD-L1 or anti-CTLA-4 therapy, which was allowed. Partial responses were achieved by three patients: one hepatocellular carcinoma, two cutaneous melanoma.

The CDR3 extends over 12 amino acids. The germline gives CDR1 ENHRY, CDR2 SYGVKD. Unmatched junction bases numbered 4, after V lost 10 bases and J lost 4 bases. Using immunoSEQ multiplex PCR, the repertoire was profiled, and TCRdb retains in-frame clones only, with some absent. Among some 75,000 clones listed, about 85% were seen once. It was autoimmune disease history or systemic immunosuppression that excluded patients. Blood specimens came from baseline, cycle 4 day 1, and cycle 7 day 1. The chain couples TRBV10-3 to TRBJ1-1, with 9 bases matching TRBD1. This sequence originates from an adult with an advanced solid tumor such as melanoma, head and neck, liver or kidney cancer. The sample was CD4+ or CD8+ T cells sorted from blood, taken in a trial of the OX40 agonist ivuxolimab. Here the CDR3 reads CATGTGSTEAFF. The CDR3 DNA sequence: TGTGCCACCGGGACAGGGAGCACTGAAGCTTTCTTT.